The 32 T cell receptor beta chains below all came from one sample that was sequenced in a study of tumor and adjacent non-tumor tissue in lung cancer. TCRbeta libraries were built with three rounds of nested PCR, modified from ARM-PCR. TCRdb reanalysed the multiplex PCR reads using MiXCR and keeps one entry per CDR3 protein. This sample has some 100,000 distinct CDR3 sequences, with roughly three fifths found just once. RNA was extracted from bulk tissue without any cell sorting. More than 3 cm separated this lung sample from the edge of the tumor. Sequencing was done on a sample of distant non-tumor lung tissue. The receptor source for this set is a man aged 55 to 70 with non-small cell lung cancer.

This clonotype was observed a few times. This chain connects TRBV2 to TRBJ2-1; D not resolved. Deletions cut 10 bases from V and 2 bases from J, with 6 bases between. Germline CDR1 and CDR2: SNHLY and FYNNEI. This CDR3 contains 11 residues. The CDR3 reads CATGTYNEQFF. The DNA for the CDR3 is TGTGCCACTGGAACCTACAATGAGCAGTTCTTC.

Of note for this clonotype: A junction boundary mismatches the germline segment, possibly from a read error. V is TRBV7-8 and J is TRBJ2-2; tentative D call: TRBD2 (5 bases). CDR3 length equals 16 residues. Germline V gene lookup returns CDR1 SGHVS and CDR2 FQNEAQ. The CDR3 is CTSSLVVGRTTGEPFF. The CDR3 DNA sequence: TGTACCAGCAGCTTAGTGGTAGGGAGAACGACCGGGGAGCCGTTTTTT.

The chain links TRBV29-1 to TRBJ2-7, with D perhaps TRBD2 (5 bases). CDR1 SQVTM and CDR2 ANQGSEA come from the germline V gene. The CDR3 sequence is 12 residues long. The CDR3 nucleotides are TGCAGTGTCGCGGACGGGGCCTACGAGCAGTACTTC. This codes for CSVADGAYEQYF.

CDR3 sequence: CASSLGPLAQGGETQYF. The CDR3 nucleotides are TGCGCCAGCAGCTTGGGGCCTCTTGCGCAAGGAGGAGAGACCCAGTACTTC. The V and J genes are TRBV5-1 and TRBJ2-5; D may be TRBD2 (5 bases). The CDR3 contains 17 residues. Germline CDR1 is SGHRS and CDR2 is YFSETQ. V lost 0 bases to trimming and J lost 4 bases, with 19 bases between them.

This clonotype has a handful of counts. A much more abundant neighbour one base away suggests this may be a read error. The chain has TRBV29-1 and TRBJ2-4, with a weak D call TRBD1 (5 bases). The CDR3 is made up of 13 amino acids. CDR1 is SQVTM, CDR2 ANQGSEA, per germline. CDR3 in DNA: TGCAGGGTTGCCTTCCAGGGAACGAACATTCAGTACTTC. Translated: CRVAFQGTNIQYF.

This clonotype came up a few times. The chain recombines TRBV24-1 with TRBJ2-5; D possibly matches TRBD1 or TRBD2 (5 bases each). Trimming left V 3 bases short and J 2 bases short, with 12 bases between. Germline assignment: CDR1 KGHDR and CDR2 SFDVKD. CDR3 length: 15 residues. The CDR3 here is CATSDGTEIQETQYF. CDR3 sequence (DNA): TGTGCCACCAGTGATGGGACGGAGATACAAGAGACCCAGTACTTC.

This rearrangement joins TRBV20-1 to TRBJ1-4, with unresolved D. Germline CDR1 is DFQATT and CDR2 is SNEGSKA (reference sequence). Trimming shortened V by 6 bases and J by 4 bases, and 15 bases separated the two germline ends. The CDR3 covers 14 residues. Here the CDR3 reads CSAWLVAVNEKLFF. CDR3 DNA: TGCAGTGCCTGGTTGGTAGCCGTTAATGAAAAACTGTTTTTT.

Remarks on this clonotype: A much larger clone lies one base from this, so it may be a read error. The chain is built from TRBV5-4 and TRBJ2-2; 9 nucleotides align to TRBD1. CDR1 SGHNT and CDR2 YYREEE come from the germline V gene (reference sequence). CDR3 length: 15 amino acids. DNA of the CDR3: TGTGCCAGCAGCTATGGACAGGGGAGGGCCGGGGAGCTGTCTTTT. It is translated as CASSYGQGRAGELSF.

This clonotype showed up just a few times. Sequence at one end of the junction differs from germline and may be a read error. This sequence joins TRBV11-2 and TRBJ2-3; D perhaps matches TRBD1 (5 bases). CDR1 is SGHAT and CDR2 is FQNNGV in the germline V gene. This CDR3 is 16 amino acids long. CDR3 loop: CASSAHGRRAADAQYF. The CDR3 region has the DNA TGTGCCAGCAGCGCCCACGGCCGCAGGGCTGCAGATGCGCAGTATTTT.

This clonotype was detected once. V gene TRBV21-1 combines with J gene TRBJ2-7; the table gives TRBD2 as D, unverified against the DNA. TRBV21-1 is noted as a pseudogene. The CDR3 has 15 residues. In DNA form, the CDR3 reads TGTGCCAGCGGTGTGCTTGGACTAGCGGGATTTGAGCAATACTTC. It yields the protein CASGVLGLAGFEQYF.

In regard to this clonotype: The final CDR3 position lacks the conserved phenylalanine or tryptophan, pointing to a likely read error. The rearrangement joins TRBV12-3 or TRBV12-4 to TRBJ2-7; D is uncertain. The CDR3 sequence is 11 residues long. The CDR3 spells CASSLYYEQYL. Here the CDR3 DNA reads TGCGCCAGCAGTCTCTACTACGAGCAGTACCTC.

This chain uses TRBV29-1 with TRBJ2-3; D is unresolved. V lost 8 bases and J 3 bases, leaving 21 bases between the germline ends. The CDR3 has 15 amino acids. The germline CDR1 and CDR2 sequences are SQVTM and ANQGSEA. Here the CDR3 reads CSTRTSVGRTDTQYF. The CDR3 nucleotides read TGCAGCACCCGGACCAGCGTGGGAAGGACAGATACGCAGTATTTT.

The count of this clonotype is one. Since a much larger clone is just one base distant, this may be a read error. The chain is built from TRBV5-4 and TRBJ1-4, with a weak D call TRBD1 (5 bases). The CDR3 loop spans 13 amino acids. Germline lookup yields CDR1 SGHNT and CDR2 YYREEE (reference sequence). CDR3 region: CVSSWGTSGKLFF. The DNA of the CDR3 is TGTGTCAGCAGCTGGGGGACCTCGGGAAAACTGTTTTTT.

On this clonotype itself: Since the CDR3 does not end with the conserved phenylalanine or tryptophan, this likely comes from a read error. J is TRBJ1-5 and V is TRBV6-5, with D tentatively TRBD1 (6 bases). CDR1 is MNHEY and CDR2 is SVGAGI in the germline V gene. Trimming removed 7 bases at V and 4 bases at J, with 14 bases between. This CDR3 is built from 14 residues. The CDR3 DNA follows: TGTGCCAGCAATTCCAGGGGAGGGAATCAGCCCCAGCATCTT. Translated, it gives CASNSRGGNQPQHL.

This clonotype appeared a single time. Likely a read error: the CDR3 ends without its conserved phenylalanine or tryptophan. The rearrangement links TRBV6-2 or TRBV6-3 to TRBJ2-7; tentatively, D is TRBD2 (5 bases). V was trimmed by 6 bases and J by 5 bases, leaving 20 bases between them. Germline V CDR1 and CDR2: MNHEY, SVGEGT. The CDR3 contains 15 residues. CDR3 DNA sequence: TGTGCCAGCAGCCTTGTAGCGAGGGTACAAGACGAGCAGTACTCC. Translating it yields CASSLVARVQDEQYS.

This clonotype was detected only a few times. The chain has TRBV27 and TRBJ1-4; possibly TRBD1 for D (6 bases). CDR3 length equals 14 residues. Germline CDR1 is MNHEY and CDR2 is SMNVEV (reference sequence). V gave up 2 bases and J gave up 7 bases, with 11 bases separating them. The CDR3 region has the DNA TGTGCCAGCAGTTTACAGGGGAGGGGTGAAAAACTGTTTTTT. This codes for CASSLQGRGEKLFF.

This clonotype has just a few counts. The rearrangement uses TRBV7-8 and TRBJ1-1, with D tentatively TRBD1 (5 bases). Germline CDR1 and CDR2: SGHVS and FQNEAQ. Trimming shortened V by 1 base and J by 4 bases, and 10 bases separated the two germline ends. The CDR3 extends over 14 amino acids. CDR3 region: CASSLGPQGTEAFF. The CDR3 DNA reads TGTGCCAGCAGCTTAGGACCGCAGGGCACTGAAGCTTTCTTT.

Remarks on this clonotype: Its ends do not fully match the called genes, so a read error is possible. The chain uses TRBV6-1 and TRBJ2-3; a possible D gene is TRBD1 (7 bases). Germline-derived CDR1 and CDR2 are MNHNS and SASEGT. This CDR3 is 15 amino acids long. In DNA form, the CDR3 reads TGTGCCTGCAGTGGGCTTTCCAGGGGGGCAGATACTCAGTATTTT. This sequence encodes CACSGLSRGADTQYF.

The J gene is TRBJ2-1, the V gene TRBV24-1; D uncertain. Germline CDR1 is KGHDR and CDR2 is SFDVKD. The CDR3 runs 14 residues. The V gene lost 0 bases and the J gene lost 9 bases, with 11 bases spanning the gap. CDR3 sequence reads: CATSDLSNVGEQFF. In DNA form, the CDR3 reads TGTGCCACCAGTGATTTGAGTAACGTCGGTGAGCAGTTCTTC.

This clonotype was counted between two and nine times. One junction end disagrees with the germline gene, perhaps due to a read error. This chain links TRBV6-6 with TRBJ1-5; TRBD1 might be the D (6 bases). The CDR3 sequence is 14 residues long. CDR1 is MNHNY, CDR2 SVGAGI, per germline (reference sequence). CDR3 sequence: CVSCYGDTNQPQHF. CDR3 coding DNA: TGTGTCAGCTGTTACGGGGACACCAATCAGCCCCAGCATTTT.

The chain employs TRBV20-1 and TRBJ1-1; tentative D call: TRBD1 (5 bases). This CDR3 comprises 15 residues. The V end was cut by 6 bases, the J end by 1 base, with 18 bases between. The germline V gene has CDR1 DFQATT and CDR2 SNEGSKA (reference sequence). DNA for the CDR3: TGCAGTGCACAGAGCGCAGCAGGGTCGAACACTGAAGCTTTCTTT. Amino acids: CSAQSAAGSNTEAFF.

Regarding this clonotype: At one end the junction does not follow the germline gene, possibly because of a read error. The chain couples TRBV11-2 to TRBJ2-1, with 11 nucleotides matching TRBD2. CDR1 and CDR2 (germline): SGHAT, FQNNGV. The length of the CDR3 is 19 residues. The CDR3 DNA sequence: TGTGCCAGTAGCTTAGTGGGTGGGGTAGCGGGGGGGCAGTACAATGAGCAGTCCTTC. Amino acids: CASSLVGGVAGGQYNEQSF.

On this clonotype itself: This may arise from a read error, as a much more abundant clone is one base away. The V call is TRBV6-5, the J call TRBJ1-5, with D unclear. CDR3 length equals 13 residues. The germline V gene encodes CDR1 MNHEY and CDR2 SVGAGI. DNA for the CDR3: TGTGCCAGCAGGGAGACATGGAATCAGCCCCCGCATTTT. Residues: CASRETWNQPPHF.

This clonotype was observed a handful of times. This may come from a read error, since a much larger clone is one base off. This chain uses TRBV13 with TRBJ1-4; TRBD1 matches at 8 bases. The CDR3 is 14 residues long. The V segment lost 5 bases and the J segment 8 bases; nucleotides outside the gene matches: 7. The germline V gene encodes CDR1 PRHDT and CDR2 FYEKMQ (reference sequence). The CDR3 reads CASSQQGDAEKLFF. CDR3 DNA sequence: TGTGCCAGCAGCCAACAGGGGGATGCGGAAAAACTGTTTTTT.

This clonotype was counted at least ten times. The CDR3 loop reads CASMRLAGANTDTQYF. As DNA, the CDR3 is TGTGCCAGCATGAGGCTAGCGGGAGCCAACACAGATACGCAGTATTTT. The V call is TRBV4-2, the J call TRBJ2-3; the match to TRBD2 covers 10 bases. V trimming: 7 bases; J trimming: 2 bases; junction bases outside the gene matches: 9. From germline, CDR1 is LGHNA and CDR2 YNFKEQ. The CDR3 length is 16 residues.

This clonotype appeared many times. This rearrangement joins TRBV5-8 to TRBJ2-6; D perhaps matches TRBD1 (5 bases). Per the germline V gene, CDR1 is SGHTS and CDR2 is YDEGEE. Trimming stripped 0 bases from V and 0 bases from J, with 10 bases between. The CDR3 is made up of 17 amino acids. The CDR3 sequence: CASSLAEGHSGANVLTF. CDR3 sequence (DNA): TGTGCCAGCAGCTTGGCGGAAGGACACTCTGGGGCCAACGTCCTGACTTTC.

Notes on this clonotype: A junction end diverges from the germline sequence, so it may reflect a read error. The genes are TRBV7-8 and TRBJ1-4; 7 bases align to TRBD1. Germline CDR1 and CDR2: SGHVS and FQNEAQ. CDR3 length: 14 amino acids. CDR3 sequence reads: CASSLKGAWEKLFF. The CDR3 region has the DNA TGTGCCAGCAGCCTGAAGGGGGCTTGGGAAAAATTGTTTTTT.

This clonotype was seen a few times. A much larger clone differs from this one at a single base, so this may be a read error. J is TRBJ2-5 and V is TRBV5-1; 7 bases line up with TRBD1. Germline CDR1 SGHRS, CDR2 YFSETQ. This CDR3 spans 13 amino acids. CDR3 sequence (DNA): TGCACCAGCAGCCAGGGGACAGCCGAGACCCAGTACTTC. Its protein is CTSSQGTAETQYF.

The chain links TRBV29-1 to TRBJ1-1, with D possibly being TRBD1 (5 bases). The CDR3 runs 14 residues. V lost 6 bases, J lost 4 bases, and 18 bases lay in between. Germline V gene sequence: CDR1 SQVTM, CDR2 ANQGSEA. CDR3 in amino acids: CSVLPPGLATEAFF. The CDR3 region has the DNA TGCAGCGTGCTCCCCCCGGGACTGGCCACTGAAGCTTTCTTT.

For this clonotype: With a much larger clone just one base away, this may be a read error. The V call is TRBV5-6, the J call TRBJ2-7; D remains ambiguous. Germline loops: CDR1 SGHDT, CDR2 YYEEEE. The CDR3 covers 15 residues. CDR3 coding DNA: TGTGCCAGCAGCTTGTTTAGGTCCTACTCCTACGAGCAGTGCTTC. This translates into CASSLFRSYSYEQCF.

A note on this clonotype: As the CDR3 is not closed by the conserved phenylalanine or tryptophan, this likely results from a read error. This sequence joins TRBV28 and TRBJ1-5; weak D call: TRBD1 (6 bases). The CDR3 consists of 16 residues. V lost 4 bases and J lost 6, with 19 bases in between. Germline V lookup: CDR1 MDHEN, CDR2 SYDVKM. CDR3 DNA: TGTGCCAGCAGTTATAAAGGGCAGGGGATTCTTCAGCCCCAGCATTTG. Its translation: CASSYKGQGILQPQHL.

Concerning this clonotype: Mismatch with germline at one junction end may stem from a read error. The chain links TRBV6-2 or TRBV6-3 to TRBJ2-1, with TRBD2 identical over 13 bases. This CDR3 region has 17 residues. Germline V gives CDR1 MNHEY, CDR2 SVGEGT. The CDR3 region is CASIGLAGAVTYNGQFF. The CDR3 DNA reads TGTGCCAGCATAGGACTAGCGGGAGCTGTCACCTACAATGGGCAGTTCTTC.